These 10 T cell receptor beta chains share one sample of origin, sequenced in a study of T cell repertoires in cytomegalovirus infection. No antigen has been identified for these receptors. TCRdb re-called the reads with MiXCR, one entry per CDR3 protein. Among approximately 150,000 distinct CDR3 sequences listed, 20% to 25% were seen once. The material was CD8+ T cells from cultured PBMCs, obtained from culture after CMV antigen stimulation. Source of these receptors: a human donor in good health (CMV status not recorded). Some clones in this sample may be carry-over from other donors' samples.

The V gene is TRBV7-8, the J gene TRBJ2-7, with D tentatively TRBD1 or TRBD2 (6 bases each). The V end was cut by 5 bases, the J end by 3 bases, with 20 bases between. The length of the CDR3 is 16 residues. Germline V gene sequence: CDR1 SGHVS, CDR2 FQNEAQ. The CDR3 loop is CASSPYVGGRVYEQYF. The DNA of the CDR3 is TGTGCCAGCAGCCCGTACGTAGGGGGGCGCGTCTACGAGCAGTACTTC.

This clonotype was counted ten times or more. One end of the junction varies from germline; a read error may be responsible. This chain connects TRBV20-1 to TRBJ2-3; D perhaps matches TRBD2 (5 bases). Germline V gene lookup returns CDR1 DFQATT and CDR2 SNEGSKA (reference sequence). The CDR3 extends over 13 amino acids. CDR3 DNA sequence: TGCAGTGCGAGAGCTAGCTTGGCAGATACGCAGTATTTT. Its translation is CSARASLADTQYF.

J is TRBJ2-7 and V is TRBV7-8; D is unclear. V was clipped by 5 bases and J by 5 bases, with 10 bases between them. The CDR3 loop spans 12 amino acids. Germline CDR1 and CDR2: SGHVS and FQNEAQ. The DNA for the CDR3 is TGTGCCAGCAGCCCTAAGGCTAACGAGCAGTACTTC. Encoded protein: CASSPKANEQYF.

This clonotype was observed a few times. CDR3 coding DNA: TGTGCCAGCAGCTCCCCCGGCTTTTACTGGAATTCACCCCTCCACTTT. Its translation: CASSSPGFYWNSPLHF. The J gene is TRBJ1-6, the V gene TRBV7-2; D not resolved. V gave up 4 bases and J gave up 7 bases, with 17 bases separating them. The CDR3 totals 16 residues. Germline loops: CDR1 SGHTA, CDR2 FQGNSA.

The chain uses TRBV19 and TRBJ1-1, with D perhaps matching TRBD1 (6 bases). Trimming left V 5 bases short and J 3 bases short, with 16 bases between. CDR3 length equals 15 residues. The germline V gene has CDR1 LNHDA and CDR2 SQIVND (reference sequence). CDR3 sequence reads: CASSFRQELHTEAFF. CDR3 nucleotide sequence: TGTGCCAGTAGTTTTCGACAGGAATTACACACTGAAGCTTTCTTT.

The J gene is TRBJ2-2, the V gene TRBV7-8, with D possibly TRBD1 on 5 matching bases. Germline V lookup: CDR1 SGHVS, CDR2 FQNEAQ. V lost 3 bases and J lost 6, with 17 bases in between. This CDR3 is 16 amino acids long. For the CDR3, the DNA is TGTGCCAGCAGCTTGCTTCTTTGGGGCGGCCCCGGGGAGCTGTTTTTT. This translates into CASSLLLWGGPGELFF.

DNA of the CDR3: TGTGCCAGCAGCCCCCCTCAGGATCAAGAGACCCAGTACTTC. This encodes CASSPPQDQETQYF. The chain uses TRBV6-2 or TRBV6-3 and TRBJ2-5; D uncertain. The V end was cut by 6 bases, the J end by 2 bases, with 13 bases between. Germline V gene data show CDR1 as MNHEY and CDR2 as SVGEGT. This CDR3 comprises 14 residues.

J is TRBJ1-6 and V is TRBV5-6; 9 bases align to TRBD1. This CDR3 region has 15 residues. The germline CDR1 and CDR2 sequences are SGHDT and YYEEEE. Trimming took 0 bases from V and 7 from J; bases not matched to a gene: 2. The CDR3 DNA reads as TGTGCCAGCAGCTTGGAAGGACAGGGGAATTCACCCCTCCACTTT. This sequence encodes CASSLEGQGNSPLHF.

The chain employs TRBV11-2 and TRBJ2-2, with 9 bases lining up with TRBD1. With V trimmed by 3 bases and J by 5 bases, 10 bases remained unmatched. CDR3 size: 17 residues. In germline, CDR1 is SGHAT, CDR2 FQNNGV. The CDR3 region is CASSLPQGARGTGELFF. CDR3 in DNA: TGTGCCAGCAGCTTGCCACAGGGGGCGAGGGGGACCGGGGAGCTGTTTTTT.

V and J are TRBV6-5 and TRBJ1-2; D is uncertain. Trimming pared 0 bases from V and 5 bases from J, leaving 7 bases between. CDR1 MNHEY and CDR2 SVGAGI come from the germline V gene. The CDR3 covers 13 residues. This chain's CDR3 is CASSYSGPYGYTF. The CDR3 DNA reads TGTGCCAGCAGTTACTCCGGTCCTTATGGCTACACCTTC.